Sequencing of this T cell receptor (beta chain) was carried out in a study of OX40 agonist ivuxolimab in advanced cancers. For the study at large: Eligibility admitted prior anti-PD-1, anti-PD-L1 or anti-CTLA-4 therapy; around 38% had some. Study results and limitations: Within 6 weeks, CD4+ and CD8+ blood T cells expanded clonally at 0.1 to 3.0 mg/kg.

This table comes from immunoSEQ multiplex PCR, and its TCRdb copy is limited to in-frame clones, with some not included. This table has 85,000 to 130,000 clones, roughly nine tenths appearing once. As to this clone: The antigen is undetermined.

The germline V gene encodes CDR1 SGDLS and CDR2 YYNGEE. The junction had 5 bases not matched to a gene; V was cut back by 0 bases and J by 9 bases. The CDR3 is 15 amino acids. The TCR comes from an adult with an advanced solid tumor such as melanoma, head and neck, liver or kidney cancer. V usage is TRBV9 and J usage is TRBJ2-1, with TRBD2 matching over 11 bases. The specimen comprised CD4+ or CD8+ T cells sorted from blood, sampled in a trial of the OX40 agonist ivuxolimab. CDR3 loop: CASSVAQLAGAEQFF. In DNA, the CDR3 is TGTGCCAGCAGCGTAGCTCAACTAGCGGGAGCTGAGCAGTTCTTC.